Following are 14 T cell receptor beta chains from one sample sequenced in a study of shared clonotypes between healthy human individuals. Assay used: immunoSEQ multiplex PCR; TCRdb lists only in-frame clones, some missing. The table includes approximately 620,000 clones, roughly 97% detected once. The material sequenced was naive CD4+ T cells sorted from blood. Subset of the sample: CD45RA+ positively selected. These TCRs come from a woman aged 25 to 39 in good health.

This clone was seen just once. J is TRBJ1-3 and V is TRBV18; TRBD1 is a possible D gene (5 bases). Germline V gene data show CDR1 as KGHSH and CDR2 as LQKENI. The length of the CDR3 is 17 residues. Trimming took 3 bases from V and 0 from J, leaving 15 bases between them. CDR3 region: CASSPASGRDSGNTIYF. The CDR3 DNA reads TGTGCCAGCTCACCGGCTTCGGGACGGGACTCTGGAAACACCATATATTTT.

V gene TRBV5-1 combines with J gene TRBJ2-1; 10 bases align to TRBD2. J gave up 3 bases and V 4 bases, and 4 bases lay outside the gene matches. The CDR3 is made up of 15 amino acids. Germline CDR1 and CDR2: SGHRS and YFSETQ. CDR3 loop: CASSELAGYYNEQFF. CDR3 in DNA: TGCGCCAGCAGCGAACTAGCGGGATACTACAATGAGCAGTTCTTC. The full variable domain, completed using reference TRBV5-1 and TRBJ2-1, is KAGVTQTPRYLIKTRGQQVTLSCSPISGHRSVSWYQQTPGQGLQFLFEYFSETQRNKGNFPGRFSGRQFSNSRSEMNVSTLELGDSALYLCASSELAGYYNEQFFGPGTRLTVL.

This chain uses TRBV15 with TRBJ1-3, with D possibly matching TRBD1 (5 bases). Germline assignment: CDR1 LNHNV and CDR2 YYDKDF (reference sequence). The V end lost 1 base, the J end lost 4 bases, and 8 bases lay between the germline ends. The CDR3 has 14 residues. This chain's CDR3 is CATSRAGTGNTIYF. DNA of the CDR3: TGTGCCACCAGCAGAGCAGGGACCGGAAACACCATATATTTT.

The chain employs TRBV12-2 and TRBJ2-2; the table calls TRBD2, which could not be checked here. TRBV12-2 constitutes a pseudogene. The CDR3 runs to 18 residues. The CDR3 DNA follows: TGTGCAAGTCGCTTACCCCTAGCGGGAGGCGCGAACACCGGGGAGCTGTTTTTT. Protein: CASRLPLAGGANTGELFF.

CDR3 in amino acids: CASSLERRNGELFF. The CDR3 DNA reads as TGTGCCAGCAGCTTAGAAAGACGTAACGGGGAGCTGTTTTTT. The chain has TRBV11-3 and TRBJ2-2; D gene unclear. V was trimmed by 0 bases and J by 7 bases, leaving 9 bases between them. Germline V gene sequence: CDR1 SGHNT, CDR2 YENEEA. The CDR3 contains 14 residues.

The V call is TRBV28, the J call TRBJ2-5; tentatively, D is TRBD2 (6 bases). The end of the DNA aligns better with TRBJ2-7, so the J call may be wrong. The CDR3 sequence is 15 residues long. The V gene's germline CDR1 is MDHEN and CDR2 SYDVKM. The CDR3 DNA reads TGTGCCAGCAGCCACGCAGGACTGGGGGGCTACGAGCAGTACTTC. Protein product: CASSHAGLGGYEQYF.

Only one count was recorded for this clone. The chain employs TRBV10-1 and TRBJ2-3, with a possible D match to TRBD2 (6 bases). Germline V gene lookup returns CDR1 WNHNN and CDR2 SYGVQD (reference sequence). The V and J ends lost 5 bases and 2 bases respectively, with 11 bases between them. The CDR3 loop spans 14 amino acids. The CDR3 DNA follows: TGCGCCAGCAGTTCGGGCGGGGACACAGATACGCAGTATTTT. It codes for CASSSGGDTDTQYF.

This chain uses TRBV11-2 with TRBJ2-7; TRBD2 matches 9 bases. The J segment lost 5 bases and the V segment lost 5 bases, leaving 10 bases of the junction unmatched. Germline V gene sequence: CDR1 SGHAT, CDR2 FQNNGV. CDR3 length equals 15 residues. In nucleotides, the CDR3 is TGTGCCAGCAGCCCCGTTGGCGGGAGGGCCCACGAGCAGTACTTC. Its translation is CASSPVGGRAHEQYF.

As to this clone: Other DNA sequences in this sample translate to the same CDR3. This sequence joins TRBV7-2 and TRBJ2-1; 12 nucleotides align to TRBD2. Germline CDR1 reads SGHTA; CDR2 reads FQGNSA. CDR3 length: 15 residues. Trimming removed 6 bases from V and 3 bases from J; junction bases left unmatched: 3. As DNA, the CDR3 is TGTGCCAGCAGTTCGACTAGCGGGAGCTACAATGAGCAGTTCTTC. This encodes CASSSTSGSYNEQFF.

The chain joins TRBV19 to TRBJ2-5, with a weak D call TRBD2 (5 bases). The V and J ends lost 5 bases and 7 bases respectively, with 14 bases between them. Germline V CDR1 and CDR2: LNHDA, SQIVND (reference sequence). The CDR3 length is 13 residues. The CDR3 loop is CASSGLAAGTQYF. Here the CDR3 DNA reads TGTGCCAGTAGTGGACTCGCCGCAGGGACCCAGTACTTC.

CDR3 coding DNA: TGTGCCAGCTCACCAATTACAAGGTCTGGGGCCAACGTCCTGACTTTC. This translates into CASSPITRSGANVLTF. This chain links TRBV18 with TRBJ2-6; D gene ambiguous. CDR3 length: 16 amino acids. Germline V lookup: CDR1 KGHSH, CDR2 LQKENI. Between the trimmed V and J ends, which lost 2 bases and 1 base, there was a span of 9 bases.

The rearrangement joins TRBV5-1 to TRBJ1-4, with 8 nucleotides matching TRBD1. Germline V gene lookup returns CDR1 SGHRS and CDR2 YFSETQ. The CDR3 consists of 15 residues. Trimming cost V 3 bases and J 3 bases; bases outside gene matches: 4. CDR3 DNA: TGCGCCAGCAGCTCCCAGGGGGCAGCTAATGAAAAACTGTTTTTT. Amino acids: CASSSQGAANEKLFF.

DNA of the CDR3: TGCGCCAGCAGCCAGACGCCGGGACAGGGGGATTACACAGCCAAAAACATTCAGTACTTC. Amino acid sequence: CASSQTPGQGDYTAKNIQYF. The rearrangement joins TRBV4-1 to TRBJ2-4; 11 bases are a match to TRBD1. After removal of 3 bases from V and 0 bases from J, the junction contained 13 bases not matched to a gene. Germline CDR1 and CDR2: MGHRA and YSYEKL. CDR3 length equals 20 residues.

The chain carries TRBV7-9 and TRBJ2-1; 13 positions match TRBD2. The CDR3 has 15 residues. The germline CDR1 and CDR2 sequences are SEHNR and FQNEAQ (reference sequence). V trimming: 6 bases; J trimming: 8 bases; junction bases outside the gene matches: 7. The CDR3 reads CASSVGLAGVDEQFF. CDR3 sequence (DNA): TGTGCCAGCAGTGTTGGACTAGCGGGAGTGGATGAGCAGTTCTTC.